Shown below are 27 T cell receptor beta chains from a single sample sequenced in a study of sequential checkpoint blockade in melanoma. Produced via immunoSEQ multiplex PCR; TCRdb's table is partial and in-frame only. Of about 7,000 clones listed, 28% were seen once; the top ten hold roughly 21%. The sample's treatment: randomized to nivolumab then ipilimumab (arm A) or the reverse (arm B). Source: tumor tissue (inferred from file names), taken from a patient given nivolumab and ipilimumab in sequence. All receptors derive from a human donor with melanoma.

The rearrangement uses TRBV29-1 and TRBJ2-7, with 9 positions matching TRBD1. This CDR3 comprises 13 residues. V dropped 7 bases and J dropped 5; count of bases not matched to a gene: 9. The germline V gene encodes CDR1 SQVTM and CDR2 ANQGSEA. The CDR3 reads CSATGTGTHEQYF. CDR3 nucleotide sequence: TGCAGCGCTACCGGGACAGGGACCCACGAGCAGTACTTC.

This clone was seen ten or more times. This chain joins TRBV11-3 and TRBJ2-4; 11 nucleotides line up with TRBD2. The length of the CDR3 is 18 residues. The V gene end was trimmed by 5 bases and the J gene end by 1 base; junction bases not matched to a gene: 10. Germline V gene lookup returns CDR1 SGHNT and CDR2 YENEEA. DNA for the CDR3: TGTGCCAGCAGCGCTGGGACTAGCGGACCCCCTGCCAAAAACATTCAGTACTTC. Its protein is CASSAGTSGPPAKNIQYF. Together with reference TRBV11-3 and TRBJ2-4, the CDR3 gives the full variable domain: EAGVVQSPRYKIIEKKQPVAFWCNPISGHNTLYWYLQNLGQGPELLIRYENEEAVDDSQLPKDRFSAERLKGVDSTLKIQPAELGDSAVYLCASSAGTSGPPAKNIQYFGAGTRLSVL.

This clone has at least ten counts. V gene TRBV11-3 combines with J gene TRBJ2-1, with 9 nucleotides matching TRBD2. V lost 3 bases and J lost 3; bases outside the gene matches: 3. The CDR3 has 15 amino acids. CDR1 is SGHNT, CDR2 YENEEA, per germline. CDR3 bases: TGTGCCAGCAGCTTTAGCGGGGGAATCTACAATGAGCAGTTCTTC. Amino acids: CASSFSGGIYNEQFF.

A few counts support this clone. CDR3 sequence: CASSYLAGVTETQYF. CDR3 coding DNA: TGTGCCAGCAGCTATCTAGCGGGAGTAACGGAGACCCAGTACTTC. The chain couples TRBV7-5 to TRBJ2-5; TRBD2, as called in the table, went unchecked against the DNA. TRBV7-5 is a pseudogene segment. There are 15 residues in the CDR3.

The J gene is TRBJ2-7, the V gene TRBV28; no clear D gene. The CDR3 has 16 residues. Per germline, CDR1 MDHEN and CDR2 SYDVKM. V lost 3 bases and J 0 bases, leaving 15 bases between the germline ends. The CDR3 reads CASSFRSGTSSYEQYF. CDR3 sequence (DNA): TGTGCCAGCAGTTTTCGCTCCGGCACGAGCTCCTACGAGCAGTACTTC. Looking up the rest from reference TRBV28 and TRBJ2-7 gives the full variable domain: DVKVTQSSRYLVKRTGEKVFLECVQDMDHENMFWYRQDPGLGLRLIYFSYDVKMKEKGDIPEGYSVSREKKERFSLILESASTNQTSMYLCASSFRSGTSSYEQYFGPGTRLTVT.

The V and J genes are TRBV19 and TRBJ2-4, with no clear D. With 1 base removed from V and 6 bases from J, the gap between germline ends came to 7 bases. The CDR3 runs to 13 residues. Per germline, CDR1 LNHDA and CDR2 SQIVND (reference sequence). Here the CDR3 DNA reads TGTGCCAGTAGTATAGGACTGTTAAACATTCAGTACTTC. Translating gives CASSIGLLNIQYF.

The chain has TRBV19 and TRBJ1-4, with TRBD1 identical over 9 bases. V lost 7 bases and J lost 0; bases outside the gene matches: 12. CDR1 and CDR2 (germline): LNHDA, SQIVND (reference sequence). The CDR3 length is 18 residues. The CDR3 reads CASNRGQGGGATNEKLFF. The CDR3 nucleotides read TGTGCCAGTAATAGGGGACAGGGAGGAGGTGCAACTAATGAAAAACTGTTTTTT.

In its sample, this clone is medium-sized. V gene TRBV6-8 combines with J gene TRBJ2-1; either TRBD1 or TRBD2 may supply D (5 bases each). From germline, CDR1 is MNHGY and CDR2 SAAAGT. With 7 bases removed from V and 8 bases from J, the gap between germline ends came to 15 bases. CDR3 length: 13 residues. This CDR3 is CASTPTGTHEQFF. The CDR3 DNA reads as TGTGCCAGCACCCCGACGGGGACGCATGAGCAGTTCTTC.

This clone was detected a few times. This chain uses TRBV11-3 with TRBJ2-7, with 11 bases that match TRBD2. V was clipped by 2 bases and J by 0 bases; unmatched bases: 0. This CDR3 contains 15 residues. Germline V gives CDR1 SGHNT, CDR2 YENEEA. The CDR3 DNA follows: TGTGCCAGCAGCTTAACTAGCGGGAGCTCCTACGAGCAGTACTTC. Encoded protein: CASSLTSGSSYEQYF.

This rearrangement joins TRBV18 to TRBJ1-1, with 10 bases lining up with TRBD1. The germline CDR1 and CDR2 sequences are KGHSH and LQKENI. The ends lost 6 bases at V and 7 bases at J; junction bases unmatched: 2. The CDR3 consists of 12 residues. CDR3 in amino acids: CASSGTGDEAFF. CDR3 nucleotides: TGTGCCAGCTCCGGGACAGGGGATGAAGCTTTCTTT.

In its sample, this clone is medium-sized. J is TRBJ2-7 and V is TRBV10-2; D is ambiguous. CDR1 is WSHSY and CDR2 is SAAADI in the germline V gene. V gave up 4 bases and J gave up 2 bases, with 9 bases separating them. The CDR3 contains 13 residues. DNA of the CDR3: TGCGCCAGCAGTGCGGACGCCGCCTACGAGCAGTACTTC. Its translation is CASSADAAYEQYF.

V gene TRBV4-1 combines with J gene TRBJ2-3; 10 nucleotides match TRBD2. Germline lookup yields CDR1 MGHRA and CDR2 YSYEKL. This CDR3 contains 17 residues. The trim removed 0 bases at V and 4 bases at J, leaving 7 bases unmatched. In DNA form, the CDR3 reads TGCGCCAGCAGCCAAGATCCTAGCGGGAGAGCCTCAGATACGCAGTATTTT. Protein sequence: CASSQDPSGRASDTQYF.

In this sample, this clone is large. The chain joins TRBV19 to TRBJ2-1; D is ambiguous. Per the germline V gene, CDR1 is LNHDA and CDR2 is SQIVND (reference sequence). This CDR3 comprises 15 residues. V was cut by 3 bases and J by 0 bases, with 9 bases left in between. CDR3 loop: CASSIFHYSYNEQFF. The CDR3 DNA is TGTGCCAGTAGTATTTTTCATTACTCCTACAATGAGCAGTTCTTC.

Judged by abundance, this clone is medium-sized. Other DNA variants within this sample encode the same CDR3. The chain joins TRBV9 to TRBJ2-1; TRBD1 aligns across 7 bases. Germline loops: CDR1 SGDLS, CDR2 YYNGEE. This CDR3 spans 14 amino acids. J lost 4 bases, V lost 2 bases, and 3 bases had no gene match. Here the CDR3 reads CASSVTGSYNEQFF. CDR3 coding DNA: TGTGCCAGCAGCGTGACAGGGTCGTACAATGAGCAGTTCTTC.

This chain joins TRBV11-3 and TRBJ2-2; D call uncertain. Trimming took 3 bases from V and 1 from J, leaving 6 bases between them. The germline V gene encodes CDR1 SGHNT and CDR2 YENEEA. The CDR3 is 14 residues long. The CDR3, as DNA: TGTGCCAGCAGCTTGGTCAGGAACACCGGGGAGCTGTTTTTT. Its translation: CASSLVRNTGELFF.

The genes are TRBV18 and TRBJ2-7, with 8 bases identical to TRBD1. The J segment lost 5 bases and the V segment lost 3 bases, leaving 6 bases of the junction unmatched. The CDR3 is 14 amino acids. Germline CDR1 is KGHSH and CDR2 is LQKENI. CDR3 DNA: TGTGCCAGCTCACCTTACGACAGGGGAGACGAGCAGTACTTC. Translating gives CASSPYDRGDEQYF. Full variable domain (rest looked up from reference TRBV18 and TRBJ2-7): NAGVMQNPRHLVRRRGQEARLRCSPMKGHSHVYWYRQLPEEGLKFMVYLQKENIIDESGMPKERFSAEFPKEGPSILRIQQVVRGDSAAYFCASSPYDRGDEQYFGPGTRLTVT.

The V call is TRBV11-3, the J call TRBJ2-6; D remains unclear. The V and J ends lost 3 bases and 6 bases respectively, with 9 bases between them. The CDR3 contains 14 residues. CDR1 is SGHNT, CDR2 YENEEA, per germline. In DNA, the CDR3 is TGTGCCAGCAGCTTCCGGGTTGAGGCCAACGTCCTGACTTTC. This codes for CASSFRVEANVLTF.

The chain has TRBV29-1 and TRBJ1-1; D ambiguous. V lost 5 bases and J lost 2, with 9 bases in between. The CDR3 has 12 amino acids. Germline lookup yields CDR1 SQVTM and CDR2 ANQGSEA. CDR3 in DNA: TGCAGCGTTCTGGACCCAAACACTGAAGCTTTCTTT. Translation: CSVLDPNTEAFF.

V usage is TRBV29-1 and J usage is TRBJ1-1; a possible D gene is TRBD1 (5 bases). Germline values: CDR1 SQVTM, CDR2 ANQGSEA. The CDR3 runs 13 residues. Between the trimmed V and J ends, which lost 7 bases and 3 bases, there was a span of 15 bases. This chain's CDR3 is CSASVGGDTEAFF. Written as DNA, the CDR3 is TGCAGCGCCTCGGTGGGGGGGGACACTGAAGCTTTCTTT.

This clone has more than one count but fewer than ten. This sequence joins TRBV4-1 and TRBJ2-7, with 13 bases aligning to TRBD2. The germline CDR1 and CDR2 sequences are MGHRA and YSYEKL. Trimming took 4 bases from V and 2 from J; bases not matched to a gene: 2. CDR3 length: 15 amino acids. CDR3 nucleotides: TGCGCCAGCAGCCCGGGGACTAGCGGGACCTACGAGCAGTACTTC. Encoded protein: CASSPGTSGTYEQYF.

The sample holds a few counts of this clone. This sequence joins TRBV30 and TRBJ1-1; 7 nucleotides align to TRBD1. In germline, CDR1 is GTSNPN, CDR2 SVGIG (reference sequence). V lost 8 bases and J lost 7; bases outside the gene matches: 10. The CDR3 has 12 amino acids. The CDR3 region is CASQTGVGEAFF. The CDR3 DNA sequence: TGTGCCAGCCAAACAGGGGTGGGTGAAGCTTTCTTT.

The CDR3 sequence is CASSYRDRASYEQYF. Written as DNA, the CDR3 is TGTGCCAGCAGTTACCGGGACAGAGCTTCCTACGAGCAGTACTTC. This sequence joins TRBV6-8 and TRBJ2-7; 7 nucleotides match TRBD1. The V gene end was trimmed by 2 bases and the J gene end by 1 base; junction bases not matched to a gene: 5. The CDR3 consists of 15 residues. The germline gives CDR1 MNHGY, CDR2 SAAAGT.

The V gene is TRBV19, the J gene TRBJ2-6, with D maybe TRBD1 (6 bases). The CDR3 spans 16 residues. Germline values: CDR1 LNHDA, CDR2 SQIVND (reference sequence). Trimming left V 0 bases short and J 4 bases short, with 10 bases between. The CDR3, as DNA: TGTGCCAGTAGTATAGAGGGGACAAGGGGGGCCAACGTCCTGACTTTC. Its protein product is CASSIEGTRGANVLTF.

This clone was observed at least ten times. The J gene is TRBJ1-2, the V gene TRBV11-3; no reliable D call. V gave up 3 bases and J gave up 2 bases, with 10 bases separating them. This CDR3 has 14 amino acids. Looked up from germline, CDR1 is SGHNT and CDR2 is YENEEA. The CDR3 sequence is CASSFGALNYGYTF. As DNA, the CDR3 is TGTGCCAGCAGCTTTGGAGCGCTAAACTATGGCTACACCTTC. The full variable domain, rest sourced from reference TRBV11-3 and TRBJ1-2, is EAGVVQSPRYKIIEKKQPVAFWCNPISGHNTLYWYLQNLGQGPELLIRYENEEAVDDSQLPKDRFSAERLKGVDSTLKIQPAELGDSAVYLCASSFGALNYGYTFGSGTRLTVV.

This rearrangement joins TRBV28 to TRBJ1-2; no definite D call. The germline gives CDR1 MDHEN, CDR2 SYDVKM. The CDR3 sequence is 13 residues long. V dropped 7 bases and J dropped 5 bases, with 14 bases sitting between them. This CDR3 reads CASTPLFAYGYTF. CDR3 coding DNA: TGTGCCAGCACCCCTTTGTTCGCGTATGGCTACACCTTC.

The chain uses TRBV19 and TRBJ2-2; 11 bases line up with TRBD1. Trimming removed 3 bases from V and 5 bases from J; junction bases left unmatched: 2. The CDR3 sequence is 15 residues long. Looked up from germline, CDR1 is LNHDA and CDR2 is SQIVND (reference sequence). The CDR3 DNA follows: TGTGCCAGTAGTATCGGGACAGGGGGAACCGGGGAGCTGTTTTTT. It specifies CASSIGTGGTGELFF.

This chain links TRBV5-1 with TRBJ2-1; 11 bases map to TRBD2. The CDR3 extends over 15 amino acids. The germline V gene encodes CDR1 SGHRS and CDR2 YFSETQ. After removal of 4 bases from V and 8 bases from J, the junction contained 8 bases not matched to a gene. Here the CDR3 reads CASSTGLAEGDEQFF. The CDR3 DNA reads as TGCGCCAGCAGCACGGGACTAGCGGAGGGGGATGAGCAGTTCTTC.